Following are 8 T cell receptor beta chains from one sample sequenced in a study of blood T cell repertoires in COVID-19. The protocol was immunoSEQ multiplex PCR, while the TCRdb copy is restricted to in-frame clones and leaves out a portion. The table has about 110,000 clones, about 80% seen once. Sequencing used peripheral blood. The receptor set was obtained from a woman between 70 and 85 years old with acute or convalescent COVID-19.

Here the CDR3 reads CASSLGMNTEAFF. The DNA of the CDR3 is TGTGCCAGCAGCTTAGGCATGAACACTGAAGCTTTCTTT. This rearrangement joins TRBV7-3 to TRBJ1-1; D is ambiguous. The CDR3 covers 13 residues. Germline V lookup: CDR1 SGHTA, CDR2 FQGTGA. V was shortened by 2 bases and J by 0 bases, with 4 bases between the two germline ends.

Only one count was recorded for this clone. The rearrangement links TRBV27 to TRBJ2-1, with TRBD2 identical over 8 bases. CDR1 and CDR2 (germline): MNHEY, SMNVEV (reference sequence). The trim removed 6 bases at V and 4 bases at J, leaving 5 bases unmatched. There are 14 residues in the CDR3. CDR3: CASRERERYNEQFF. CDR3 nucleotides: TGTGCCAGCAGAGAGCGGGAGCGGTACAATGAGCAGTTCTTC.

The CDR3 DNA reads as TGTGCCAGCAGCCCTACCCCCTTCCAAATACCAGGGACCGGGGAGCTGTTTTTT. Protein sequence: CASSPTPFQIPGTGELFF. The genes are TRBV11-2 and TRBJ2-2; TRBD1 might be the D (5 bases). V lost 5 bases to trimming and J lost 5 bases, with 24 bases between them. Germline-derived CDR1 and CDR2 are SGHAT and FQNNGV. CDR3 length: 18 residues.

CDR3 protein: CASSHSRGRTGELFF. The CDR3, as DNA: TGTGCCAGCAGTCATTCCAGGGGGCGGACCGGGGAGCTGTTTTTT. The gene calls are TRBV9 and TRBJ2-2; the match to TRBD1 covers 8 bases. V lost 5 bases and J lost 5; bases outside the gene matches: 8. This CDR3 region has 15 residues. CDR1 and CDR2 (germline): SGDLS, YYNGEE.

This chain connects TRBV18 to TRBJ2-1; 8 nucleotides align to TRBD1. CDR3 length: 15 residues. CDR1 KGHSH and CDR2 LQKENI come from the germline V gene. V shed 4 bases, J shed 7 bases, and the junction held 9 bases outside the gene matches. The CDR3 DNA follows: TGTGCCAGCTCACGAACGCCGGGACAGGTAAATGAGCAGTTCTTC. Translation: CASSRTPGQVNEQFF. The whole variable domain, filled in from reference TRBV18 and TRBJ2-1, reads NAGVMQNPRHLVRRRGQEARLRCSPMKGHSHVYWYRQLPEEGLKFMVYLQKENIIDESGMPKERFSAEFPKEGPSILRIQQVVRGDSAAYFCASSRTPGQVNEQFFGPGTRLTVL.

The chain recombines TRBV18 with TRBJ1-5; D may be TRBD1 (5 bases). The CDR3 has 16 residues. Trimming shortened V by 2 bases and J by 1 base, and 12 bases separated the two germline ends. The germline V gene encodes CDR1 KGHSH and CDR2 LQKENI. CDR3 sequence (DNA): TGTGCCAGCTCACCAGTTCCCACAGGAAGCAATCAGCCCCAGCATTTT. Its translation: CASSPVPTGSNQPQHF.

V and J are TRBV27 and TRBJ1-4; perhaps TRBD1 as D (5 bases). Germline CDR1 reads MNHEY; CDR2 reads SMNVEV (reference sequence). CDR3 length: 14 residues. V shed 8 bases and J shed 3 bases, with 13 bases lying between them. The CDR3 loop reads CASRRGDPNEKLFF. DNA for the CDR3: TGTGCCAGCCGCCGGGGGGATCCTAATGAAAAACTGTTTTTT.

The rearrangement uses TRBV6-5 and TRBJ1-4; the match to TRBD1 covers 7 bases. CDR3 length: 13 amino acids. V lost 5 bases, J lost 7 bases, and 4 bases stayed unmatched. Per the germline V gene, CDR1 is MNHEY and CDR2 is SVGAGI. CDR3 nucleotides: TGTGCCAGCAGTCTGACAGGGCCTGAAAAACTGTTTTTT. It codes for CASSLTGPEKLFF.